This T cell receptor beta chain is drawn from a study of CD8 T cells in ankylosing spondylitis. The ends were cut back, 2 bases at V and 7 bases at J, with 7 bases in the middle. This CDR3 is 12 amino acids long. The V gene's germline CDR1 is SGHKS and CDR2 YYEKEE (reference sequence). This clonotype came up a few times. TCRdb re-derived calls from the 5' RACE reads in MiXCR, one entry per CDR3 protein. Of 200,000 to 250,000 distinct CDR3 sequences in the sample, roughly 10% were seen once. The V and J genes are TRBV5-5 and TRBJ2-1, with a tentative D call TRBD1 (6 bases). Sequencing used blood, either unsorted or a sorted T cell fraction (not recorded which). The receptor was isolated from a male donor with ankylosing spondylitis or in good health (not recorded which). The CDR3 reads CASSFTGNEQFF. As DNA, the CDR3 is TGTGCCAGCAGCTTTACAGGGAATGAGCAGTTCTTC.